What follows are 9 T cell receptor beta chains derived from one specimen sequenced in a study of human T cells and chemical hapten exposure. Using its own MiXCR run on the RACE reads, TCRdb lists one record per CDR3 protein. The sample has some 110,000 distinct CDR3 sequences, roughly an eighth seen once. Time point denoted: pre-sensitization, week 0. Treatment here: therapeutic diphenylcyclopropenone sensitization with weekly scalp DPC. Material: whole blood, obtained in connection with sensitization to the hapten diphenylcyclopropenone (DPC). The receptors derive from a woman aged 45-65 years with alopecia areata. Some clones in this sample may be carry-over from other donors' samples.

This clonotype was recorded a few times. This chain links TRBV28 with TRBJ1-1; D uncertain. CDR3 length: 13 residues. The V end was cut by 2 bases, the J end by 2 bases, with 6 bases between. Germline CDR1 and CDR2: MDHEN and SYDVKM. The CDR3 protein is CASSLGKNTEAFF. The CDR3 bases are TGTGCCAGCAGTTTAGGAAAAAACACTGAAGCTTTCTTT.

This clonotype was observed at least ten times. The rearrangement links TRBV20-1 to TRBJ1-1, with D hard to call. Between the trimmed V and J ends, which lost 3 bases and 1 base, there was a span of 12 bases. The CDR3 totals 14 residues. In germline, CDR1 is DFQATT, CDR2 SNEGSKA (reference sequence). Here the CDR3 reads CSARKGARNTEAFF. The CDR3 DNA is TGCAGTGCTAGGAAGGGCGCGAGGAACACTGAAGCTTTCTTT.

In DNA form, the CDR3 reads TGTGCCACCGGACTGGACACAGATACGCAGTATTTT. Translated: CATGLDTDTQYF. The chain combines TRBV10-3 with TRBJ2-3, with TRBD2 as a possible D gene (5 bases). This CDR3 has 12 amino acids. Trimming took off 10 bases at V and 2 bases at J, with 10 bases between the two ends. The V gene's germline CDR1 is ENHRY and CDR2 SYGVKD.

The CDR3 coding sequence is TGTGCCAGCAGTCTTGACAGGGGGCGCCCCAATGAGCAGTTCTTC. It encodes CASSLDRGRPNEQFF. The rearrangement links TRBV6-5 to TRBJ2-1, with TRBD1 matching 10 bases. CDR1 and CDR2 (germline): MNHEY, SVGAGI. The CDR3 sequence is 15 residues long. J was trimmed by 6 bases and V by 5 bases; bases with no gene match: 7.

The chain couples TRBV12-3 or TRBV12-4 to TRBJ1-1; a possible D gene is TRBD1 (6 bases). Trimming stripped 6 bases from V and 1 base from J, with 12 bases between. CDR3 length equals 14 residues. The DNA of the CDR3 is TGTGCCAGCAGACAGGGTTTATGGAACACTGAAGCTTTCTTT. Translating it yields CASRQGLWNTEAFF.

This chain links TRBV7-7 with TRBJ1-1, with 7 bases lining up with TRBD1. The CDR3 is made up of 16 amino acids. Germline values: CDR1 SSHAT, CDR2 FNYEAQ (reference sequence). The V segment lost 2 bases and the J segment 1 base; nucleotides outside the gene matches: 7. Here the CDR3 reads CASSLWSGTANTEAFF. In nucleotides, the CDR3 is TGTGCCAGCAGCTTATGGTCCGGGACAGCGAACACTGAAGCTTTCTTT.

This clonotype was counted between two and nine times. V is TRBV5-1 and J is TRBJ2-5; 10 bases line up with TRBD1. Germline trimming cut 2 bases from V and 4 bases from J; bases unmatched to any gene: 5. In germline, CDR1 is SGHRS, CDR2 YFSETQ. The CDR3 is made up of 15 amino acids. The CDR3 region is CASSFAGTGAETQYF. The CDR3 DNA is TGCGCCAGCAGCTTTGCCGGGACAGGGGCAGAGACCCAGTACTTC.

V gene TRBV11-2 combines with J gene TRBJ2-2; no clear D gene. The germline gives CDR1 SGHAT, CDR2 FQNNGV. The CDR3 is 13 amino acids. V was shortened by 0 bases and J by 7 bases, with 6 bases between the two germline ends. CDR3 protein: CASSLESVGELFF. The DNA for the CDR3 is TGTGCCAGCAGCTTAGAATCAGTCGGGGAGCTGTTTTTT. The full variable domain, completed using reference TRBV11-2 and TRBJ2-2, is EAGVAQSPRYKIIEKRQSVAFWCNPISGHATLYWYQQILGQGPKLLIQFQNNGVVDDSQLPKDRFSAERLKGVDSTLKIQPAKLEDSAVYLCASSLESVGELFFGEGSRLTVL.

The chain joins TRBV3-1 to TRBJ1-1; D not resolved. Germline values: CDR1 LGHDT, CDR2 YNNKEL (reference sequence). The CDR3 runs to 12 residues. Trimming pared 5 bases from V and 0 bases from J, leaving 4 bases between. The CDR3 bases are TGTGCCAGCAGCATGTTGAACACTGAAGCTTTCTTT. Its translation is CASSMLNTEAFF. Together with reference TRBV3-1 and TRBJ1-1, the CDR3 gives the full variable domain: DTAVSQTPKYLVTQMGNDKSIKCEQNLGHDTMYWYKQDSKKFLKIMFSYNNKELIINETVPNRFSPKSPDKAHLNLHINSLELGDSAVYFCASSMLNTEAFFGQGTRLTVV.